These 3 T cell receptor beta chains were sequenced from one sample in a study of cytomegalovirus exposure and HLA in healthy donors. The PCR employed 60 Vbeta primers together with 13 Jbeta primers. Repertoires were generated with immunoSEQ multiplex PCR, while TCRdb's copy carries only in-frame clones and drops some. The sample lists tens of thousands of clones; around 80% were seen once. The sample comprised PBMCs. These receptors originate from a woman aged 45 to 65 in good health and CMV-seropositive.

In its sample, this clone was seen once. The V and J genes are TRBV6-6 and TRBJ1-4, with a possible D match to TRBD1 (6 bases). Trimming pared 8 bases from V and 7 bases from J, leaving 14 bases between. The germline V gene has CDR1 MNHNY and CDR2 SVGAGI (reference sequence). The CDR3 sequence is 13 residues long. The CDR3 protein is CASVGTSGEKLFF. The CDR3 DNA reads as TGTGCCAGCGTCGGGACATCGGGTGAAAAACTGTTTTTT.

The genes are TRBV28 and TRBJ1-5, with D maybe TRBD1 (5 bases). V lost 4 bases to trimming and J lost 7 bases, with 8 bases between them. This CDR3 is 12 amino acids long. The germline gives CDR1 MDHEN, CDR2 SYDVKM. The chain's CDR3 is CASSWGRQPQHF. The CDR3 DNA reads TGTGCCAGCAGTTGGGGGAGGCAGCCCCAGCATTTT.

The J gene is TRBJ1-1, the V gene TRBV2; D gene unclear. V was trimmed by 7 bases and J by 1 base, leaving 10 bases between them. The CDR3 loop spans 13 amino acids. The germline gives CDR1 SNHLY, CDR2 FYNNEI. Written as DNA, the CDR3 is TGTGCCAGCATTCTGGCAGAGAACACTGAAGCTTTCTTT. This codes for CASILAENTEAFF.